Below, 3 T cell receptor beta chains from the same sample are listed, as sequenced in a study of blood T cells in healthy people across ages. With a J-beta primer mix and a sample-barcoded 5' primer, a second PCR ran about 7 to 12 cycles. Each CDR3 protein is one row after TCRdb ran MiXCR on the 5' RACE reads. The sample yields about 640,000 distinct CDR3 sequences, around 31% seen once. Sequencing was carried out using blood. These receptors were obtained from a woman aged 80 or over in good health.

This clonotype was seen more than once but under ten times. A read error is possible here, since a much larger clone lies one base away. The DNA for the CDR3 is TGTGCCAGCAGGGCAGGGCGGCAAGAGACCCAGTACTTC. Its translation is CASRAGRQETQYF. The V call is TRBV2, the J call TRBJ2-5; a possible D gene is TRBD1 (5 bases). The CDR3 extends over 13 amino acids. V was pared by 6 bases and J by 2 bases, with 10 bases between. The V gene's germline CDR1 is SNHLY and CDR2 FYNNEI.

This rearrangement joins TRBV5-1 to TRBJ1-1, with D possibly matching TRBD1 (6 bases). In germline, CDR1 is SGHRS, CDR2 YFSETQ. Trimming stripped 2 bases from V and 4 bases from J, with 15 bases between. The CDR3 sequence is 15 residues long. Here the CDR3 DNA reads TGCGCCAGCAGCTTCCGGGACACCTCCGGCACTGAAGCTTTCTTT. It specifies CASSFRDTSGTEAFF.

The chain employs TRBV12-3 or TRBV12-4 and TRBJ2-3; 15 bases match TRBD2. The CDR3 has 19 residues. V was clipped by 3 bases and J by 10 bases; unmatched bases: 17. The CDR3 sequence: CASSFVGLAGGPSADAQYF. The CDR3 bases are TGTGCCAGCAGTTTCGTCGGACTAGCGGGGGGGCCCAGCGCGGATGCGCAGTATTTT.